This T cell receptor beta chain was captured in a study of blood T cell repertoires in COVID-19. Study context: Researchers got acute and convalescent COVID-19 samples from the United States, Italy and Spain. PBMCs, B-cell-depleted T cells, or T cells were the source of the cDNA or gDNA that made up the material.

CDR1 SEHNR and CDR2 FQNEAQ come from the germline V gene (reference sequence). There are 19 residues in the CDR3. V dropped 5 bases and J dropped 1; count of bases not matched to a gene: 14. Under the authors' procedure: Reference gene primers were amplified, and this amplification served to estimate nucleated cell counts. Sequencing used immunoSEQ multiplex PCR; TCRdb keeps in-frame clones, though not all of them. The V and J calls and clone size come from that table; D and trimming were worked out from the DNA. The table lists about 200,000 clones, approximately 80% of them singletons. This receptor was obtained from a human donor in a cohort sampled during active COVID-19. The V and J genes are TRBV7-9 and TRBJ1-6, with 7 nucleotides matching TRBD1. Input material: peripheral blood. The CDR3 loop is CASSPSGTVISSYNSPLHF. The CDR3 DNA sequence: TGTGCCAGCAGCCCCTCCGGGACAGTCATCAGTTCCTATAATTCACCCCTCCACTTT.